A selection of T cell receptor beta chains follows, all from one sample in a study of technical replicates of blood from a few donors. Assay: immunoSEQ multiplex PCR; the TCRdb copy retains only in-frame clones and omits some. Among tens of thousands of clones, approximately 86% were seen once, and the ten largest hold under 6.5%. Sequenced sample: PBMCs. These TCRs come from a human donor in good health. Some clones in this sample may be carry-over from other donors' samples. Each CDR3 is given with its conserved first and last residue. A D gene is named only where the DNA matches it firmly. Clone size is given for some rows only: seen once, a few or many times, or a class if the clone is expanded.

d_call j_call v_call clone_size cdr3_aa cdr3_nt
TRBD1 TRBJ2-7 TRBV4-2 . CASSQDLGQGTYEQYF TGTGCCAGCAGCCAAGATTTGGGACAGGGGACCTACGAGCAGTACTTC
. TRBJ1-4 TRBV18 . CASSSSNEKLFF TGTGCCAGCTCCTCGAGTAATGAAAAACTGTTTTTT
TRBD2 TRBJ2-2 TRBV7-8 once CASTPTRLAVTGELFF TGTGCCAGCACCCCAACAAGACTAGCCGTCACCGGGGAGCTGTTTTTT
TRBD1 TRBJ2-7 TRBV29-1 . CSVGTGEGFEQYF TGCAGCGTTGGGACAGGGGAGGGATTCGAGCAGTACTTC
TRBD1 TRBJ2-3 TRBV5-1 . CASSETGEVQYF TGCGCCAGCAGCGAGACAGGGGAGGTGCAGTATTTT
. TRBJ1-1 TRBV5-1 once CASSLTVMNTEAFF TGCGCCAGCAGCTTGACAGTAATGAACACTGAAGCTTTCTTT
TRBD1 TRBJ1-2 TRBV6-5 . CASSYSTGGNYGYTF TGTGCCAGCAGTTACTCCACAGGGGGCAACTATGGCTACACCTTC
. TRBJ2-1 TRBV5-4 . CASSQNNEQFF TGTGCCAGCAGCCAGAACAATGAGCAGTTCTTC
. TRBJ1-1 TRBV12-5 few CASGTTGEMNTEAFF TGTGCTAGTGGTACCACCGGGGAAATGAACACTGAAGCTTTCTTT
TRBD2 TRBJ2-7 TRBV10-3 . CAISDWGLAGGYEQYF TGTGCCATCAGTGATTGGGGACTAGCGGGAGGGTACGAGCAGTACTTC
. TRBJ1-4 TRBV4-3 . CASSHVTGSGSEKLFF TGCGCCAGCAGCCATGTAACAGGGAGTGGTAGTGAAAAACTGTTTTTT
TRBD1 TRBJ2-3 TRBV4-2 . CASSLGQGTDTQYF TGTGCCAGCAGCCTAGGACAGGGCACAGATACGCAGTATTTT
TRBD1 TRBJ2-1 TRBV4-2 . CASSQDRLSYNEQFF TGTGCCAGCAGCCAGGACAGGTTAAGCTACAATGAGCAGTTCTTC
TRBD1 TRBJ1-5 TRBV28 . CASGRSGTGENQPQHF TGTGCCAGTGGGCGATCCGGGACAGGGGAGAATCAGCCCCAGCATTTT
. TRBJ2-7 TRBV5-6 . CASSWAVGYEQYF TGTGCCAGCAGCTGGGCAGTTGGCTACGAGCAGTACTTC
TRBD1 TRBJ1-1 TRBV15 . CATSRDRDRAYSGTEAFF TGTGCCACCAGCAGAGATCGGGACAGGGCCTATTCGGGCACTGAAGCTTTCTTT
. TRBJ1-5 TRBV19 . CASSIETVSQPQHF TGTGCCAGTAGTATTGAGACAGTGTCTCAGCCCCAGCATTTT
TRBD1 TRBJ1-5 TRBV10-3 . CAISDQGDSNQPQHF TGTGCCATCAGTGATCAGGGGGATAGCAATCAGCCCCAGCATTTT
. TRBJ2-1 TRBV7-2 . CASSPRGGLEGNEQFF TGTGCCAGCAGCCCAAGGGGGGGTCTAGAGGGGAATGAGCAGTTCTTC
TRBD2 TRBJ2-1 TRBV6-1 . CASSGQSGRSYNEQFF TGTGCCAGCAGTGGGCAAAGCGGGAGGTCTTACAATGAGCAGTTCTTC
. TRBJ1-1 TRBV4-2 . CASSQSGLNTEAFF TGTGCCAGCAGCCAAAGCGGCCTGAACACTGAAGCTTTCTTT
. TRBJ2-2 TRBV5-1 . CASSRGQSTGELFF TGCGCCAGCAGCCGGGGACAAAGCACCGGGGAGCTGTTTTTT
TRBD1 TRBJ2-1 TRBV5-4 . CASSHRTGGYNEQFF TGTGCCAGCAGCCACCGGACAGGGGGATACAATGAGCAGTTCTTC
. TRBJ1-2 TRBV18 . CASSPPSSSNYGYTF TGTGCCAGCTCACCACCGTCCAGTTCTAACTATGGCTACACCTTC
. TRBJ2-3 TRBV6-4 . CASSESSEVRDTQYF TGTGCCAGCAGTGAATCTAGCGAGGTGCGAGATACGCAGTATTTT
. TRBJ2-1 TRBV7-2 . CASSLSGRGSYNEQFF TGTGCCAGCAGCTTATCAGGCCGCGGGTCCTACAATGAGCAGTTCTTC
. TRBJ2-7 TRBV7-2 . CASSFTGSSYEQYF TGTGCCAGCAGCTTCACAGGGAGCTCCTACGAGCAGTACTTC
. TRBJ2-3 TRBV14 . CASSLRGLRENSDTQYF TGTGCCAGCAGCCTCCGGGGGTTGCGGGAAAATTCAGATACGCAGTATTTT
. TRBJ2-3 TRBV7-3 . CASSLGIGPGTDTQYF TGTGCCAGCAGCTTAGGTATTGGGCCGGGCACAGATACGCAGTATTTT
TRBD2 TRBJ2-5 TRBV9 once CASSARLAGPQETQYF TGTGCCAGCAGCGCCAGACTAGCGGGGCCCCAAGAGACCCAGTACTTC
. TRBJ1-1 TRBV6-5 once CASKFGTEAFF TGTGCCAGCAAGTTCGGCACTGAAGCTTTCTTT
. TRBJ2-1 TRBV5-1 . CASSFGGLGEQFF TGCGCCAGCAGCTTTGGGGGCCTGGGTGAGCAGTTCTTC
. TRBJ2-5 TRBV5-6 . CASSRAEGETQYF TGTGCCAGCAGCCGGGCGGAGGGAGAGACCCAGTACTTC
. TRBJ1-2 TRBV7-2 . CASSAGQSSNYGYTF TGTGCCAGCAGCGCAGGACAGAGCTCCAACTATGGCTACACCTTC
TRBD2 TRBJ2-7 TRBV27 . CASSPLTSGREQYF TGTGCCAGCAGTCCGTTGACTAGCGGGCGCGAGCAGTACTTC
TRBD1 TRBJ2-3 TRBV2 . CASSLGNRGVGTDTQYF TGTGCCAGCAGTTTGGGCAACAGGGGGGTAGGGACAGATACGCAGTATTTT
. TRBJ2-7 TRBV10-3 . CAISEGPYEQYF TGTGCCATCAGTGAGGGGCCGTACGAGCAGTACTTC
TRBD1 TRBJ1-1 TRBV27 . CASSDRGWTEAFF TGTGCCAGCAGCGACAGGGGATGGACTGAAGCTTTCTTT
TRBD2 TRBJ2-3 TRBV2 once CASSEGLRGSDTQYF TGTGCCAGCAGTGAAGGTTTGCGGGGGTCAGATACGCAGTATTTT
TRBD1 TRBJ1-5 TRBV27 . CASRPTGDQPQHF TGTGCCAGCAGACCAACAGGGGATCAGCCCCAGCATTTT
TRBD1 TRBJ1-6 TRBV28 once CASSDQTGGNSPLHF TGTGCCAGCAGCGACCAGACAGGGGGTAATTCACCCCTCCACTTT
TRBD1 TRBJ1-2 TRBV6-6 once CASTENRGRDFGYTF TGTGCCAGCACCGAAAACAGGGGGCGCGACTTTGGCTACACCTTC
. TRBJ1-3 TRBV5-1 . CASSQDTSGNTIYF TGCGCCAGCAGCCAGGACACCTCTGGAAACACCATATATTTT
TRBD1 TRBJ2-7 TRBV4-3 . CASSQEPTGGYYEQYF TGCGCCAGCAGCCAAGAACCGACAGGGGGCTATTACGAGCAGTACTTC
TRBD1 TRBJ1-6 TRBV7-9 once CASSLEGQGNSPLHF TGTGCCAGCAGCTTAGAAGGACAGGGGAATTCACCCCTCCACTTT
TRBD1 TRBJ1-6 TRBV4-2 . CASSQNAGQFVYNSPLHF TGTGCCAGCAGCCAGAACGCGGGACAGTTCGTCTATAATTCACCCCTCCACTTT
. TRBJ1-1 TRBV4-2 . CASSQAQVAEAFF TGTGCCAGCAGCCAAGCCCAGGTTGCTGAAGCTTTCTTT
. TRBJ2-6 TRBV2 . CASGEGRTYPSSGANVLTF TGTGCCAGCGGCGAGGGTAGGACGTATCCCTCCTCTGGGGCCAACGTCCTGACTTTC
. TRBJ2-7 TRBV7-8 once CASSLAHGGAREQYF TGTGCCAGCAGCTTAGCGCATGGGGGGGCGAGGGAGCAGTACTTC
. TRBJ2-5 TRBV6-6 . CASSFGQGGLETQYF TGTGCCAGCAGTTTTGGACAGGGAGGGTTGGAGACCCAGTACTTC
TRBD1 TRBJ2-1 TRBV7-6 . CASSYRDRDNEQFF TGTGCCAGCAGCTACCGGGACAGGGACAATGAGCAGTTCTTC
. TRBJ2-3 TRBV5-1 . CASSPGVRTDTQYF TGCGCCAGCAGCCCGGGGGTGCGCACAGATACGCAGTATTTT
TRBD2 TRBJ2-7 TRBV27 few CASRDYSYEQYF TGTGCCAGCCGGGACTACTCCTACGAGCAGTACTTC
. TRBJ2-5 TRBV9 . CASSVADRSYQETQYF TGTGCCAGCAGCGTAGCTGACAGGAGTTACCAAGAGACCCAGTACTTC
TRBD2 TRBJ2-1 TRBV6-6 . CASRVGLAPGNEQFF TGTGCCAGCAGGGTAGGACTAGCCCCTGGGAATGAGCAGTTCTTC
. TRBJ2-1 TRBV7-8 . CASIRREQDEQFF TGTGCCAGCATACGCCGGGAGCAGGATGAGCAGTTCTTC
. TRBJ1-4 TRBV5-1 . CASSLVSGPNEKLFF TGCGCCAGCAGCTTGGTGTCTGGCCCTAATGAAAAACTGTTTTTT
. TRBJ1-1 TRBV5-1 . CASSLPDRNTEAFF TGCGCCAGCAGCTTACCCGACAGGAACACTGAAGCTTTCTTT
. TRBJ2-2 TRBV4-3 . CASSQEWQGFKKTGELFF TGCGCCAGCAGCCAAGAATGGCAGGGTTTTAAAAAGACCGGGGAGCTGTTTTTT